This passage covers 12 T cell receptor beta chains from one sample sequenced in a study of cytomegalovirus exposure and HLA in healthy donors (TCRdb year 2017). Preparation of the library involved the immunoSEQ multiplex PCR assay. A mixture of 60 forward primers for TCR Vbeta segments and 13 reverse primers for TCR Jbeta segments was used in the multiplex PCR. In its TCRdb copy, this immuneACCESS table keeps in-frame sequences only and misses some clones. Where compared with another copy, unresolved V genes explain less than half of these, and the others have no known cause. The sample table records about 130,000 clones; approximately 82% of these occur just once. The biggest ten clones account for roughly 3% of the sample. Sequences were obtained from PBMCs. The receptors shown here come from a man aged 50 to 59 in good health and CMV-seronegative.

V and J are TRBV14 and TRBJ1-4; D remains unclear. V lost 1 base, J lost 8 bases, and 11 bases lay in between. The CDR3 totals 14 residues. From germline, CDR1 is SGHDN and CDR2 FVKESK. The CDR3 loop is CASSQVGREEKLFF. The CDR3 bases are TGTGCCAGCAGCCAAGTTGGTCGAGAAGAAAAACTGTTTTTT.

The rearrangement links TRBV2 to TRBJ1-5; no definite D call. The CDR3 has 15 amino acids. Between the trimmed V and J ends, which lost 2 bases and 2 bases, there was a span of 10 bases. In germline, CDR1 is SNHLY, CDR2 FYNNEI. The CDR3 DNA is TGTGCCAGCAGTGAATATGGGCTTGGCAATCAGCCCCAGCATTTT. As protein: CASSEYGLGNQPQHF. Drawing the rest from reference TRBV2 and TRBJ1-5, the complete variable domain is EPEVTQTPSHQVTQMGQEVILRCVPISNHLYFYWYRQILGQKVEFLVSFYNNEISEKSEIFDDQFSVERPDGSNFTLKIRSTKLEDSAMYFCASSEYGLGNQPQHFGDGTRLSIL.

The chain couples TRBV7-9 to TRBJ2-7, with D possibly TRBD1 on 6 matching bases. Trimming removed 1 base at V and 3 bases at J, with 7 bases between. Germline V lookup: CDR1 SEHNR, CDR2 FQNEAQ (reference sequence). This CDR3 region has 13 residues. The CDR3 DNA is TGTGCCAGCAGCTTAGGACAGGTCTACGAGCAGTACTTC. Translation: CASSLGQVYEQYF.

This rearrangement joins TRBV7-2 to TRBJ2-3; 7 nucleotides align to TRBD2. The CDR3 has 17 residues. V gave up 5 bases and J gave up 3 bases; unmatched junction bases: 14. CDR1 is SGHTA and CDR2 is FQGNSA in the germline V gene. The DNA of the CDR3 is TGTGCCAGCAGCCCGTCCCCCACGACTAGCCTTACAGATACGCAGTATTTT. Amino acid sequence: CASSPSPTTSLTDTQYF.

The table lists this clone with a few counts. The chain has TRBV6-5 and TRBJ1-3; D perhaps matches TRBD1 (6 bases). The length of the CDR3 is 15 residues. Germline-derived CDR1 and CDR2 are MNHEY and SVGAGI. The V gene lost 0 bases and the J gene lost 0 bases, with 6 bases spanning the gap. CDR3 nucleotide sequence: TGTGCCAGCAGTTACTCGGACAGCTCTGGAAACACCATATATTTT. Amino acid sequence: CASSYSDSSGNTIYF.

The rearrangement links TRBV4-2 to TRBJ1-2; 8 nucleotides align to TRBD1. V trimming: 1 base; J trimming: 2 bases; junction bases outside the gene matches: 6. CDR1 and CDR2 from the germline V gene are LGHNA and YNFKEQ. This CDR3 region has 16 residues. The CDR3 loop reads CASSQVTGENNYGYTF. CDR3 sequence (DNA): TGTGCCAGCAGCCAAGTGACAGGGGAAAACAACTATGGCTACACCTTC.

This clone showed up just a few times. J is TRBJ2-3 and V is TRBV4-2; 7 bases agree with TRBD1. The CDR3 runs to 14 residues. Per germline, CDR1 LGHNA and CDR2 YNFKEQ. The ends lost 7 bases at V and 3 bases at J; junction bases unmatched: 7. CDR3: CASTTGEGTDTQYF. CDR3 DNA sequence: TGTGCCAGCACCACAGGGGAAGGAACAGATACGCAGTATTTT.

V usage is TRBV15 and J usage is TRBJ2-7; 8 nucleotides agree with TRBD2. Germline V gene data show CDR1 as LNHNV and CDR2 as YYDKDF (reference sequence). V was clipped by 3 bases and J by 12 bases; unmatched bases: 7. The CDR3 sequence is 12 residues long. The CDR3 DNA sequence: TGTGCCACCAGCAGGGAGACTAGCGTCCTGTACTTC. This gives the protein CATSRETSVLYF.

V is TRBV9 and J is TRBJ1-6; TRBD1 aligns across 7 bases. V was pared by 6 bases and J by 0 bases, with 3 bases of the junction left unmatched. CDR3 length equals 15 residues. The V gene's germline CDR1 is SGDLS and CDR2 YYNGEE. The CDR3 coding sequence is TGTGCCAGCACACAGGGGAGCTCCTATAATTCACCCCTCCACTTT. It specifies CASTQGSSYNSPLHF.

The chain's CDR3 is CASMETVTYEQYF. In DNA, the CDR3 is TGTGCCAGCATGGAGACAGTAACCTACGAGCAGTACTTC. The J gene is TRBJ2-7, the V gene TRBV2; D might be TRBD1 (5 bases). The V gene lost 7 bases and the J gene lost 2 bases, with 12 bases spanning the gap. The CDR3 has 13 residues. Germline loops: CDR1 SNHLY, CDR2 FYNNEI.

This clone appeared once. The rearrangement links TRBV30 to TRBJ1-2, with no clear D. The germline gives CDR1 GTSNPN, CDR2 SVGIG (reference sequence). Between the trimmed V and J ends, which lost 0 bases and 1 base, there was a span of 6 bases. The CDR3 is 13 amino acids. DNA of the CDR3: TGTGCCTGGAGTGTATCTCTTAACTATGGCTACACCTTC. Its protein product is CAWSVSLNYGYTF.

V is TRBV9 and J is TRBJ2-5, with a weak D call TRBD1 (7 bases). Germline values: CDR1 SGDLS, CDR2 YYNGEE. The V gene lost 7 bases and the J gene lost 1 base, with 17 bases spanning the gap. This CDR3 comprises 15 residues. The CDR3 nucleotides read TGTGCCAGCGCCTCTCAGGGGGGCCCCCAAGAGACCCAGTACTTC. It is translated as CASASQGGPQETQYF.